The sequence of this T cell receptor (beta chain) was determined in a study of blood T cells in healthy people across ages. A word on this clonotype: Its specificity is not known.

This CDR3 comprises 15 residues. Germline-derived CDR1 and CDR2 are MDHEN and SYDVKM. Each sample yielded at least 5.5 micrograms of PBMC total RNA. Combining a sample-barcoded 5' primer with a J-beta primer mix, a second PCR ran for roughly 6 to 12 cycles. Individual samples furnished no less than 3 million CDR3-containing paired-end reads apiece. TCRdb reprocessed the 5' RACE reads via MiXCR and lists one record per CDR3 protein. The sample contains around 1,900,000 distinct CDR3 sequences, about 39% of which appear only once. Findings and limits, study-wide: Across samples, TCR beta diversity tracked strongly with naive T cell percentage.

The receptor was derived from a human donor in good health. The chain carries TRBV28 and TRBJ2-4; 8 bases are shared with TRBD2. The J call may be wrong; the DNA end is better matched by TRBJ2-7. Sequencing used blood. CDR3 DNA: TGTGCCAGCAGTTCCGGCGGCGGGGGGATCTACGAGCAGTACTTC. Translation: CASSSGGGGIYEQYF.